These 27 T cell receptor beta chains were sequenced from one sample in a study of T cells in Graves' hyperthyroidism and ophthalmopathy (dated by TCRdb to the late 2010s). Preparation of the library involved multiplex PCR. Sequencing instrument: Illumina HiSeq 2000. The TCR beta CDR3 regions were amplified from the RNA transcripts. A first-round RT-PCR of the TCR CDR3 used the HTBI primer set with the Qiagen OneStep RT-PCR kit. Through fastp at Q25 and MiXCR, TCRdb rebuilt clones from the public reads, retaining in-frame beta chains. Here each entry gathers all rows of one CDR3 protein and keeps the most common genes and DNA. The sample has some 550,000 distinct CDR3 sequences on record, more than 15% of them singletons. The ten largest clonotypes hold roughly 3% of the sample. Sequences were obtained from blood. The source is a middle-aged woman with Graves' ophthalmopathy.

This clonotype has ten or more counts. This chain links TRBV20-1 with TRBJ2-1, with D tentatively TRBD1 (5 bases). The germline V and J ends were trimmed by 0 bases and 0 bases, with 9 bases remaining between them. The CDR3 totals 15 residues. Germline V lookup: CDR1 DFQATT, CDR2 SNEGSKA (reference sequence). CDR3 amino acids: CSAREVGRSYNEQFF. DNA for the CDR3: TGCAGTGCTAGAGAGGTGGGGCGCTCCTACAATGAGCAGTTCTTC.

The rearrangement uses TRBV15 and TRBJ2-7; 11 positions agree with TRBD2. Germline V gives CDR1 LNHNV, CDR2 YYDKDF (reference sequence). The junction had 2 bases not matched to a gene; V was cut back by 2 bases and J by 2 bases. This CDR3 has 15 residues. The DNA of the CDR3 is TGTGCCACCAGCAGACCTAGCGGGAGGACCTACGAGCAGTACTTC. Protein sequence: CATSRPSGRTYEQYF.

About this clonotype itself: A much larger clone is a single base away; this may be a read error. The chain employs TRBV19 and TRBJ2-1; 10 bases align to TRBD1. V trimming: 7 bases; J trimming: 5 bases; junction bases outside the gene matches: 2. Germline V gene lookup returns CDR1 LNHDA and CDR2 SQIVND (reference sequence). This CDR3 comprises 13 residues. The CDR3 reads CASKGQGNNEQFF. As DNA, the CDR3 is TGTGCCAGTAAGGGACAGGGGAACAATGAGCAGTTCTTC.

Remarks on this clonotype: A read error may produce the germline difference seen at one junction end. The chain has TRBV6-1 and TRBJ2-2, with D possibly being TRBD1 (5 bases). The V gene's germline CDR1 is MNHNS and CDR2 SASEGT. The CDR3 sequence is 15 residues long. This CDR3 reads CASSEASGPTRELFF. CDR3 DNA: TGTGCCAGCAGTGAAGCTTCAGGGCCCACCCGGGAGCTGTTTTTT.

At least ten counts were recorded for this clonotype. The chain joins TRBV7-8 to TRBJ2-1, with 9 bases lining up with TRBD2. Germline-derived CDR1 and CDR2 are SGHVS and FQNEAQ. This CDR3 region has 15 residues. The V gene end was trimmed by 5 bases and the J gene end by 4 bases; junction bases not matched to a gene: 6. DNA for the CDR3: TGTGCCAGCAGCGGAAGGACTAGCGATTACAATGAGCAGTTCTTC. Translation gives CASSGRTSDYNEQFF.

This chain joins TRBV5-1 and TRBJ1-1, with D tentatively TRBD1 (5 bases). Trimming cost V 4 bases and J 6 bases, with 37 bases left between them. This CDR3 spans 21 amino acids. CDR1 SGHRS and CDR2 YFSETQ come from the germline V gene. The chain's CDR3 is CASSPLGTGGRATLDLAEAFF. The DNA of the CDR3 is TGCGCCAGCAGCCCCCTGGGGACGGGGGGGAGGGCCACTTTGGATTTGGCTGAAGCTTTCTTT.

This clonotype was observed many times. The chain employs TRBV18 and TRBJ1-1, with a possible D match to TRBD1 (6 bases). Trimming took off 6 bases at V and 4 bases at J, with 21 bases between the two ends. The germline V gene encodes CDR1 KGHSH and CDR2 LQKENI. This CDR3 is built from 16 residues. Here the CDR3 reads CASSPIPAGAGTEAFF. CDR3 bases: TGTGCCAGCTCTCCCATCCCTGCGGGGGCGGGCACTGAAGCTTTCTTT.

This clonotype was picked up many times. The gene calls are TRBV6-1 and TRBJ2-5; 7 nucleotides align to TRBD2. Trimming cost V 5 bases and J 0 bases; bases outside gene matches: 6. Per germline, CDR1 MNHNS and CDR2 SASEGT. There are 15 residues in the CDR3. The CDR3 is CASSYWRGYQETQYF. The CDR3 bases are TGTGCCAGCAGTTATTGGCGGGGGTACCAAGAGACCCAGTACTTC.

There are many counts of this clonotype. The V and J genes are TRBV7-8 and TRBJ2-5; no clear D. The V and J ends lost 5 bases and 1 base respectively, with 20 bases between them. From germline, CDR1 is SGHVS and CDR2 FQNEAQ. This CDR3 region has 17 residues. The DNA for the CDR3 is TGTGCCAGCAGCCCCCGAAGAGGAGACCGGTCCCAAGAGACCCAGTACTTC. Its protein is CASSPRRGDRSQETQYF.

Remarks on this clonotype: A read error is possible here, since a much larger clone lies one base away. The chain links TRBV7-3 to TRBJ1-1; 7 bases map to TRBD1. The CDR3 length is 13 residues. Germline trimming cut 8 bases from V and 11 bases from J; bases unmatched to any gene: 14. CDR1 SGHTA and CDR2 FQGTGA come from the germline V gene. The chain's CDR3 is CASGSPAQGRAFF. The CDR3 DNA sequence: TGTGCCAGCGGCTCCCCCGCACAGGGGAGGGCTTTCTTT.

This clonotype was detected a few times. The chain links TRBV19 to TRBJ1-5; no clear D. CDR3 length: 12 amino acids. CDR1 and CDR2 (germline): LNHDA, SQIVND (reference sequence). Between the trimmed V and J ends, which lost 6 bases and 6 bases, there was a span of 9 bases. The DNA of the CDR3 is TGTGCCAGTAGGGAAGGGCCTCAGCCCCAGCATTTT. It is translated as CASREGPQPQHF.

This clonotype was seen a few times. This rearrangement joins TRBV3-1 to TRBJ2-1, with 8 bases that match TRBD1. Germline CDR1 LGHDT, CDR2 YNNKEL (reference sequence). CDR3 length: 13 amino acids. The trim removed 4 bases at V and 9 bases at J, leaving 5 bases unmatched. CDR3 protein: CASSRQGLSEQFF. Written as DNA, the CDR3 is TGTGCCAGCAGCCGACAGGGGTTGAGTGAGCAGTTCTTC.

The V gene is TRBV6-1, the J gene TRBJ1-1, with no clear D. CDR1 and CDR2 (germline): MNHNS, SASEGT. This CDR3 is 12 amino acids long. Trimming left V 6 bases short and J 3 bases short, with 8 bases between. CDR3 in amino acids: CASRGFYTEAFF. As DNA, the CDR3 is TGTGCCAGCAGAGGATTCTACACTGAAGCTTTCTTT.

In this sample, this clonotype turned up many times. V is TRBV28 and J is TRBJ2-3; 8 bases fit TRBD1. Germline CDR1 is MDHEN and CDR2 is SYDVKM. J was trimmed by 4 bases and V by 6 bases; bases with no gene match: 12. There are 16 residues in the CDR3. In nucleotides, the CDR3 is TGTGCCAGCAGGACCGTCGGACAGGGTCATGCAGATACGCAGTATTTT. Its protein product is CASRTVGQGHADTQYF.

This clonotype was observed at least ten times. This chain links TRBV7-2 with TRBJ1-6, with 9 bases that match TRBD1. The germline gives CDR1 SGHTA, CDR2 FQGNSA. Germline trimming cut 3 bases from V and 9 bases from J; bases unmatched to any gene: 3. CDR3 size: 14 residues. Here the CDR3 DNA reads TGTGCCAGCAGCTTCCCGACAGGGGGTTCACCCCTCCACTTT. Its translation is CASSFPTGGSPLHF.

This clonotype was seen at least ten times. This chain links TRBV7-8 with TRBJ2-5; 10 nucleotides match TRBD1. CDR1 is SGHVS and CDR2 is FQNEAQ in the germline V gene. The CDR3 has 17 amino acids. Trimming removed 5 bases from V and 6 bases from J; junction bases left unmatched: 15. This chain's CDR3 is CASSQENRQGARKTQYF. CDR3 DNA sequence: TGTGCCAGCAGCCAGGAAAACCGACAGGGGGCTAGGAAGACCCAGTACTTC.

This chain uses TRBV5-6 with TRBJ1-4, with D possibly being TRBD1 (5 bases). The CDR3 sequence is 14 residues long. Trimming stripped 5 bases from V and 8 bases from J, with 16 bases between. Germline CDR1 and CDR2: SGHDT and YYEEEE. The CDR3 reads CASRPQGYVEKLFF. DNA of the CDR3: TGTGCCAGCAGGCCCCAGGGATACGTCGAAAAACTGTTTTTT.

Many counts were recorded for this clonotype. V and J are TRBV5-1 and TRBJ2-3; maybe TRBD1 (6 bases). CDR1 and CDR2 (germline): SGHRS, YFSETQ. This CDR3 has 16 residues. The V end lost 4 bases, the J end lost 6 bases, and 21 bases lay between the germline ends. The CDR3 spells CASSPGTFERGDTQYF. The CDR3 DNA reads as TGCGCCAGCAGCCCCGGGACATTTGAGCGAGGGGATACGCAGTATTTT. Full variable domain (outside the CDR3, taken from reference TRBV5-1 and TRBJ2-3): KAGVTQTPRYLIKTRGQQVTLSCSPISGHRSVSWYQQTPGQGLQFLFEYFSETQRNKGNFPGRFSGRQFSNSRSEMNVSTLELGDSALYLCASSPGTFERGDTQYFGPGTRLTVL.

The gene calls are TRBV29-1 and TRBJ2-7, with 11 bases matching TRBD2. Trimming cost V 6 bases and J 4 bases; bases outside gene matches: 2. The CDR3 has 12 amino acids. The V gene's germline CDR1 is SQVTM and CDR2 ANQGSEA. In DNA form, the CDR3 reads TGCAGCGTAGGGACTAGCGGTTACGAGCAGTACTTC. Amino acid sequence: CSVGTSGYEQYF.

Remarks on this clonotype: Mismatch with germline at one junction end may stem from a read error. The CDR3 DNA follows: TGTTCCAGCGTCCTCATTACCGGGGAGCTGTTTTTT. Its protein product is CSSVLITGELFF. V usage is TRBV2 and J usage is TRBJ2-2; D remains unclear. This CDR3 has 12 residues. CDR1 and CDR2 from the germline V gene are SNHLY and FYNNEI.

There are many counts of this clonotype. V is TRBV5-1 and J is TRBJ1-1, with a tentative D call TRBD1 (5 bases). Germline V gene sequence: CDR1 SGHRS, CDR2 YFSETQ. The V gene lost 4 bases and the J gene lost 2 bases, with 18 bases spanning the gap. The CDR3 contains 16 residues. CDR3 protein: CASSPNPGRKNTEAFF. In DNA, the CDR3 is TGCGCCAGCAGCCCAAACCCGGGACGGAAAAACACTGAAGCTTTCTTT.

This clonotype was seen repeatedly, ten times or more. The V gene is TRBV12-3 or TRBV12-4, the J gene TRBJ1-5; 9 bases match TRBD1. The CDR3 consists of 16 residues. The J segment lost 4 bases and the V segment lost 6 bases, leaving 10 bases of the junction unmatched. In DNA, the CDR3 is TGTGCCAGCAGAGAAGGCGGACAGGGGAAAAATCAGCCCCAGCATTTT. As protein: CASREGGQGKNQPQHF.

J is TRBJ2-3 and V is TRBV24-1; a possible D gene is TRBD1 (6 bases). CDR1 is KGHDR and CDR2 is SFDVKD in the germline V gene. Deletions cut 5 bases from V and 1 base from J, with 12 bases between. The length of the CDR3 is 15 residues. CDR3 in DNA: TGTGCCACCAGTGGGTCCAGGGGAGGCACAGATACGCAGTATTTT. Its translation is CATSGSRGGTDTQYF.

This clonotype was counted many times. V usage is TRBV10-3 and J usage is TRBJ2-7, with TRBD1 as a possible D gene (6 bases). Germline CDR1 reads ENHRY; CDR2 reads SYGVKD. The germline V and J ends were trimmed by 4 bases and 4 bases, with 20 bases remaining between them. The CDR3 is 16 amino acids. CDR3 bases: TGTGCCATCAGTGGACGGAAGACAGGAGGTCCTTACGAGCAGTACTTC. Amino acid sequence: CAISGRKTGGPYEQYF.

CDR3 protein: CASTEGGTGFHEQYF. The CDR3 DNA sequence: TGTGCCAGCACCGAGGGAGGGACAGGGTTCCACGAGCAGTACTTC. This chain joins TRBV28 and TRBJ2-7; TRBD1 agrees at 9 bases. V lost 7 bases and J lost 5; bases outside the gene matches: 12. The germline V gene has CDR1 MDHEN and CDR2 SYDVKM. CDR3 length: 15 residues.

The chain is built from TRBV25-1 and TRBJ1-3; weak D call: TRBD1 (6 bases). Trimming took 8 bases from V and 0 from J, leaving 35 bases between them. The CDR3 length is 22 residues. Germline V gives CDR1 MGHDK, CDR2 SYGVNS. CDR3 sequence: CASVSHFPVPRDNFNSGNTIYF. In DNA, the CDR3 is TGTGCCAGCGTTTCCCATTTCCCTGTTCCCAGGGACAATTTTAACTCTGGAAACACCATATATTTT. Full variable domain (outside the CDR3, taken from reference TRBV25-1 and TRBJ1-3): EADIYQTPRYLVIGTGKKITLECSQTMGHDKMYWYQQDPGMELHLIHYSYGVNSTEKGDLSSESTVSRIRTEHFPLTLESARPSHTSQYLCASVSHFPVPRDNFNSGNTIYFGEGSWLTVV.

V and J are TRBV10-3 and TRBJ1-1, with unresolved D. CDR3 length equals 13 residues. The germline CDR1 and CDR2 sequences are ENHRY and SYGVKD. Deletions cut 7 bases from V and 9 bases from J, with 18 bases between. CDR3 nucleotides: TGTGCCATCAATTCAGACGGAGGTGGAAAAGCTTTCTTT. It encodes CAINSDGGGKAFF.